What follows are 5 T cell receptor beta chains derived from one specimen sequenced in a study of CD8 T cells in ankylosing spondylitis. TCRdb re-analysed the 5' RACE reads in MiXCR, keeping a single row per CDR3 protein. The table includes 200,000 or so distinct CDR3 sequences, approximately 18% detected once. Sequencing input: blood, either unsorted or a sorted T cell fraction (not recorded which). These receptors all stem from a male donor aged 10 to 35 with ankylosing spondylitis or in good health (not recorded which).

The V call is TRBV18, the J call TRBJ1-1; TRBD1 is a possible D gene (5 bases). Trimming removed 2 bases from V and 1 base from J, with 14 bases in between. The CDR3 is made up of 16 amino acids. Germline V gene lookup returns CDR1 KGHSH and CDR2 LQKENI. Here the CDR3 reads CASSPKVGGSNTEAFF. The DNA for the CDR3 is TGTGCCAGCTCACCAAAAGTGGGGGGATCGAACACTGAAGCTTTCTTT. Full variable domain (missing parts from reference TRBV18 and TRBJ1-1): NAGVMQNPRHLVRRRGQEARLRCSPMKGHSHVYWYRQLPEEGLKFMVYLQKENIIDESGMPKERFSAEFPKEGPSILRIQQVVRGDSAAYFCASSPKVGGSNTEAFFGQGTRLTVV.

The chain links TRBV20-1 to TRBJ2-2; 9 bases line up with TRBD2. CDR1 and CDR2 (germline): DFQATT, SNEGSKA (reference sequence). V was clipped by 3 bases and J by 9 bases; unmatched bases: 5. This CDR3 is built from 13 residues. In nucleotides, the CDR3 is TGCAGTGCTAGTTTAGCGGGAGTCAGGGAGCTGTTTTTT. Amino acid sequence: CSASLAGVRELFF.

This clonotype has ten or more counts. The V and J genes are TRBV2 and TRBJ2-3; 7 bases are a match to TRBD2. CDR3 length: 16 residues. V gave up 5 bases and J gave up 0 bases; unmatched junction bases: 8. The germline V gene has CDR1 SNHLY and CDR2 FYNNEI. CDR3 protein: CASSSSAGESTDTQYF. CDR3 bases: TGTGCCAGCAGTTCATCCGCGGGGGAGAGCACAGATACGCAGTATTTT.

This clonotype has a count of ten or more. The CDR3 loop reads CSARSTKGTDTQYF. As DNA, the CDR3 is TGCAGTGCTCGATCAACGAAGGGCACAGATACGCAGTATTTT. The chain joins TRBV20-1 to TRBJ2-3; D not certain. Germline V gives CDR1 DFQATT, CDR2 SNEGSKA (reference sequence). Trimming removed 5 bases from V and 1 base from J, with 13 bases in between. The CDR3 consists of 14 residues.

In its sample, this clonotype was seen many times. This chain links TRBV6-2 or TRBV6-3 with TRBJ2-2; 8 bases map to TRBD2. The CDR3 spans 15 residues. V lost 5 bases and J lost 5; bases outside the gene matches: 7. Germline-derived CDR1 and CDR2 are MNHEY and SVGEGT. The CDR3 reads CASSTGLVRTGELFF. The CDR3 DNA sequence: TGTGCCAGCAGTACGGGACTAGTGAGAACCGGGGAGCTGTTTTTT.